The clone carrying this T cell receptor beta chain was recorded at least ten times. The antigen is unknown. This entry comes from a study of CD8 T cells in ankylosing spondylitis. Study outcomes and limitations: It appeared that ankylosing spondylitis blood was characterized by a TCR beta motif of about eight highly homologous variants. It was reported that disease-linked clones were significantly enriched in matched ankylosing spondylitis synovial fluid. Within peripheral blood, clones linked to disease were CD8+ and relatively rare.

Quantitative 5'-RACE with molecular barcodes generated TCR beta libraries. MiXCR, applied by TCRdb to the 5' RACE reads, yields one record per CDR3 protein. The table has just under 95,000 distinct CDR3 sequences, 8.5% to 9% seen once. Sequences were obtained from blood, either unsorted or a sorted T cell fraction (not recorded which). The receptor comes from a male donor with ankylosing spondylitis or in good health (not recorded which).

As DNA, the CDR3 is TGCAGTGCACCGACTAGCGGAATTTACAATGAGCAGTTCTTC. It is translated as CSAPTSGIYNEQFF. The rearrangement links TRBV20-1 to TRBJ2-1; 9 positions agree with TRBD2. V gave up 6 bases and J gave up 4 bases; unmatched junction bases: 7. There are 14 residues in the CDR3. The V gene's germline CDR1 is DFQATT and CDR2 SNEGSKA (reference sequence).